This entry describes one T cell receptor (beta chain). This clone was seen only a few times. Its recognized antigen is unknown. The sample holds no much larger clone one base away, and base qualities are not on file. The data stem from a study of CD8+ T cells in alopecia areata listed by TCRdb under 2018. Notes on the research overall: The treated patients took part in an open-label pilot trial in which moderate-to-severe alopecia areata was treated with oral tofacitinib at 5 to 10 mg twice daily. Scalp clonality was compared across normal scalp (n=4), patchy alopecia areata scalp (n=8), and alopecia totalis/universalis scalp (n=8). immunoSEQ multiplex PCR using 35 Vbeta forward primers and 13 Jbeta reverse primers was used to amplify TCRbeta CDR3 regions. On the human side, TCRbeta sequencing was run on scalp tissue and on sorted CD4+ and CD8+ peripheral blood T cells from healthy controls and from alopecia areata patients with either patchy or totalis/universalis disease. Tofacitinib was administered for 6 to 18 months, and 6 months of follow-up off drug were then conducted to assess delayed response and recurrence. To study T cell clonal expansion in alopecia areata, the researchers applied high-throughput TCRbeta sequencing to both the C3H/HeJ mouse model and human patients. Biopsies were taken from tofacitinib-treated patients at baseline and again at 4 and 24 weeks into treatment, and several of those patients also had a later scalp biopsy. RNA was extracted with the PAXgene miRNA kit for fixed scalp, the miRNeasy kit for PBMCs, and the RNeasy kit for mouse skin.

Library creation used the immunoSEQ multiplex PCR assay. For TCR sequencing, RNA was extracted from every sample and reverse transcribed into cDNA to serve as template. First-strand cDNA was synthesized with SuperScript III using a 2:1 mix of oligo-dT and random hexamers. Amplification bias was assessed with a synthetic immune receptor repertoire, and residual bias was removed computationally. For the original study's pipeline: Raw reads were preprocessed to remove errors, and CDR3 was defined by IMGT conventions from the conserved cysteine to phenylalanine. Clonality was computed by normalizing Shannon entropy by log2 of the number of productive unique TCRs and subtracting the result from 1. CD4 or CD8 identity of scalp clones was inferred by cross-referencing scalp TCRbeta sequences with sorted blood CD4 and CD8 repertoires. The source is immuneACCESS, and TCRdb retained only in-frame sequences with V and J called. Part of the clones is not carried over; for the studies checked, unresolved V genes explain less than half of this, and the remainder is unexplained. The V and J calls and clone size come from that table; D and trimming were worked out from the DNA. This sample comprises under 75,000 clones, 45% to 55% of them detected only once. The biggest ten clones account for about a sixth of the sample.

According to the germline V gene, CDR1 reads SGHAT and CDR2 reads FQNNGV. Measured from the cysteine to the phenylalanine, the CDR3 is 13 residues long. Only CDR3 DNA remains: 39 bases, in frame from the first base. V loses 5 bases, J loses 7 bases, and the germline ends lie 11 bases apart. What the time point label conveys for this sample: baseline before oral tofacitinib. From alopecia areata patients, peripheral blood was collected along with lesional scalp punch biopsies. PBMCs were isolated by density centrifugation and stained for CD3, CD4 and CD8, and CD4+ and CD8+ T cells were sorted on a FACSAria. What the study reported, not specific to this receptor: Resident alphabeta T cells in normal human skin are also sequenced, complicating scalp TCR repertoire analysis, unlike mouse skin dominated by gammadelta T cells. Lesional scalp, especially in alopecia totalis/universalis, showed higher clonality and more expanded CD8+ clones than normal scalp, suggesting antigenic drive. TCR sequences shared between patients were less clear than in mice, possibly partly because of HLA diversity in the patient population.

The sample consisted of CD8+ T cells sorted from blood, taken at week 0. The origin of this receptor is a human donor with alopecia areata. This chain is built from TRBV11-2 and TRBJ2-2, with the D call tentatively TRBD1 or TRBD2, each fitting 5 bases. At the DNA level, the sequence is TGTGCCAGCAGCGGTGGGGGAATCGGGGAGCTGTTTTTT. Its product reads: CASSGGGIGELFF.